This TCR beta chain was documented in a study of blood T cell repertoires in COVID-19. Participants, about 18 to 90 years old, spanned fewer than 25 US areas. Grouping used clinical history reported by participants in a survey and questionnaire. Either two negative PCRs, clearance, or symptom resolution qualified Cohort 3 donors as recovered. This clone was found once. Authors' analysis steps: Scientists estimated how many nucleated cells there were by amplifying reference gene primers. Repertoires were generated with immunoSEQ multiplex PCR, while TCRdb's copy carries only in-frame clones and drops some. The D gene and trimming were derived from the DNA, and the V and J assignments and clone size from that table. The table has 150,000 to 200,000 clones, about 90% seen once. The sample taken for sequencing was PBMCs or T cells enriched from blood (not recorded which). The sequence derives from a woman aged 18 to 35 who had recovered from COVID-19.

This chain's CDR3 is CASSPTSGGQGEQFF. In nucleotides, the CDR3 is TGTGCCAGCAGCCCGACTAGCGGGGGCCAGGGGGAGCAGTTCTTC. V is TRBV7-3 and J is TRBJ2-1; TRBD2 matches at 12 bases. From germline, CDR1 is SGHTA and CDR2 FQGTGA. The CDR3 spans 15 residues. Unmatched junction bases numbered 9, after V lost 5 bases and J lost 10 bases.